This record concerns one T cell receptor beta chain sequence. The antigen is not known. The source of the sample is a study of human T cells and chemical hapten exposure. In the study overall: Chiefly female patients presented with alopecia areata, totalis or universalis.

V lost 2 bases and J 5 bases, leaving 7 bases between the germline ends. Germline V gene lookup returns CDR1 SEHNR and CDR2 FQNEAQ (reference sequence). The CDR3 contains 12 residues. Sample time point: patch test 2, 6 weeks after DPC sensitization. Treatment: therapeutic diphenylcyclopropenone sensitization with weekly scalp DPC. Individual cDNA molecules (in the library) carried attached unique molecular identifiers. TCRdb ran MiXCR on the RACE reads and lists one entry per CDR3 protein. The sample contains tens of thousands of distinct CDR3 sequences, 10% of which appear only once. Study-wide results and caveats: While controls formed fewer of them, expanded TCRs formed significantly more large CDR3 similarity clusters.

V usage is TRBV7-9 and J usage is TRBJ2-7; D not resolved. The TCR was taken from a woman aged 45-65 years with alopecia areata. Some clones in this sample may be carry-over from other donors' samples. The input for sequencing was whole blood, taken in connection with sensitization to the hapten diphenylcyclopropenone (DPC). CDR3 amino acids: CASSLSGDEQYF. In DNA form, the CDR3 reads TGTGCCAGCAGCTTATCTGGGGACGAGCAGTACTTC.